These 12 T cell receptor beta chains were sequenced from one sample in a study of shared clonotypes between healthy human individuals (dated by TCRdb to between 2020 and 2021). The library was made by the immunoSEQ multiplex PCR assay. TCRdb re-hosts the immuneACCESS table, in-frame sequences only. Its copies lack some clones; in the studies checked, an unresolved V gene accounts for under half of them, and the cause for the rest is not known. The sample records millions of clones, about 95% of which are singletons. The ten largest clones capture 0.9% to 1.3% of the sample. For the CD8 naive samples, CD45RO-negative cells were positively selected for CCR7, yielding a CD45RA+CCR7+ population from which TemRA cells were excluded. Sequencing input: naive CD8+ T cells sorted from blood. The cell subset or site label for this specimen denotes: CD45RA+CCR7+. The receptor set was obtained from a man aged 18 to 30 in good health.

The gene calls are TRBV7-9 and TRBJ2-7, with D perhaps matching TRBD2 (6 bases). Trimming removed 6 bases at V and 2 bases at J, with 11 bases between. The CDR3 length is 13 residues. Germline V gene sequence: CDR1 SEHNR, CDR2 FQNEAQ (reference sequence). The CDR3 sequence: CASSALAPYEQYF. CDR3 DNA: TGTGCCAGCAGTGCACTAGCCCCCTACGAGCAGTACTTC.

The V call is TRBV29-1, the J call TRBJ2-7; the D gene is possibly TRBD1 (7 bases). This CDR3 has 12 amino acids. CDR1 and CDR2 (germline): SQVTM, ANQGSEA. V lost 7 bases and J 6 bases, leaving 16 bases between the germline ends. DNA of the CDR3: TGCAGCGCTGGAGGGACAGTGGGCGAGCAGTACTTC. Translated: CSAGGTVGEQYF.

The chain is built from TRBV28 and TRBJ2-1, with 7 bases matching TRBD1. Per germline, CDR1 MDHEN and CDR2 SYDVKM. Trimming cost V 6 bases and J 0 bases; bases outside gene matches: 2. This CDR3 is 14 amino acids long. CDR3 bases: TGTGCCAGCAGGGACAGGAGCTCCTACAATGAGCAGTTCTTC. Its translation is CASRDRSSYNEQFF.

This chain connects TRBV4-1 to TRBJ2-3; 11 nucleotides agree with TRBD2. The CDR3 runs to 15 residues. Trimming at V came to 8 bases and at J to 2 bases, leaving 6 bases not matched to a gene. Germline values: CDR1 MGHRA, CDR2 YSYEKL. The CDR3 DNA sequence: TGCGCCAGCGGGCTAGCGGGGGGTACCACAGATACGCAGTATTTT. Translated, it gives CASGLAGGTTDTQYF.

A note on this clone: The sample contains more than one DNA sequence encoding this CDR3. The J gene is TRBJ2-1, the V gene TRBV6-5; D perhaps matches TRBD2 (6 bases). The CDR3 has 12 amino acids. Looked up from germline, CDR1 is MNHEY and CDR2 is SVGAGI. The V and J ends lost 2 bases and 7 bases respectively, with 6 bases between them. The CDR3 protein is CASSYRGNEQFF. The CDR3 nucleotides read TGTGCCAGCAGTTACCGGGGGAATGAGCAGTTCTTC.

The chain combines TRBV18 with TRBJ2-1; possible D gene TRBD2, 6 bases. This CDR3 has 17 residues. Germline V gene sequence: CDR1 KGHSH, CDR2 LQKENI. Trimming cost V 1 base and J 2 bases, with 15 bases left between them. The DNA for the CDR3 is TGTGCCAGCTCACCACGGCGGGAACCACCTCCCTACAATGAGCAGTTCTTC. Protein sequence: CASSPRREPPPYNEQFF.

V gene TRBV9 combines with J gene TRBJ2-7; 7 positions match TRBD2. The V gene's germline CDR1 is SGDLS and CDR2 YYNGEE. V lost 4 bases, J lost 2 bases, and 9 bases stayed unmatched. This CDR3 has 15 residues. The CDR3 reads CASSPGLGATYEQYF. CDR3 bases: TGTGCCAGCAGCCCAGGACTAGGGGCAACCTACGAGCAGTACTTC.

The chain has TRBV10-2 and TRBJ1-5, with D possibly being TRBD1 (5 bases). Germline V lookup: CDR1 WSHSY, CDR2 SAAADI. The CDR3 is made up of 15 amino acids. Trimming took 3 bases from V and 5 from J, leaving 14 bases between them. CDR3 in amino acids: CASSDPTGHDQPQHF. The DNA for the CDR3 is TGCGCCAGCAGTGACCCAACGGGGCACGATCAGCCCCAGCATTTT.

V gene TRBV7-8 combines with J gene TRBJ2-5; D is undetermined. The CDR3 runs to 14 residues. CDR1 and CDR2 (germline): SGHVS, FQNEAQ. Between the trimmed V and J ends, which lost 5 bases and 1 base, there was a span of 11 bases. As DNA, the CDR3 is TGTGCCAGCAGCCTTTCACATACCCAAGAGACCCAGTACTTC. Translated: CASSLSHTQETQYF.

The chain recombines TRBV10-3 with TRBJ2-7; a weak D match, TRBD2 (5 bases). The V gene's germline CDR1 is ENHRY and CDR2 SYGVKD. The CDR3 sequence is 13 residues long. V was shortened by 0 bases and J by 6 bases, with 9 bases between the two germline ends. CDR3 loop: CAISESSGSEQYF. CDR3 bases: TGTGCCATCAGTGAGTCGTCGGGATCCGAGCAGTACTTC.

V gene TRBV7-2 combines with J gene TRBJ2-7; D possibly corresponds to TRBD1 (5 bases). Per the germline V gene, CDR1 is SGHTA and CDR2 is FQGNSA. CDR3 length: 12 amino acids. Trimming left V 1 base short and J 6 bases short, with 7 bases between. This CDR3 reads CASSLGTLEQYF. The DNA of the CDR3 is TGTGCCAGCAGCTTAGGGACACTCGAGCAGTACTTC.

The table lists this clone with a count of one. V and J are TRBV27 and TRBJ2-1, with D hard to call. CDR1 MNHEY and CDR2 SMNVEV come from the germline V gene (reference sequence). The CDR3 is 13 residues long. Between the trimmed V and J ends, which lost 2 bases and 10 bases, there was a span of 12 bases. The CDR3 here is CASSLPGNVEQFF. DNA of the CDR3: TGTGCCAGCAGTTTACCTGGCAACGTGGAGCAGTTCTTC.